The 21 T cell receptor beta chains reported below all come from one sample, sequenced in a study of Graves' ophthalmopathy and Graves' hyperthyroidism. The authors amplified TCR beta CDR3 regions from RNA transcripts. The authors performed first-round RT-PCR with HTBI primers and then a second-round multiplex PCR. TCRdb re-analysed the multiplex PCR reads in MiXCR, keeping a single row per CDR3 protein. This repertoire shows 650,000 to 800,000 distinct CDR3 sequences, under 50% found once; its top ten account for over 2.5%. The sample taken for sequencing was peripheral blood. The receptors stem from an adult man with Graves' ophthalmopathy.

Written as DNA, the CDR3 is TGCAGCGGGGCCTCTGAGGGGACCACTGAAGCTTTCTTT. Amino acids: CSGASEGTTEAFF. The chain carries TRBV29-1 and TRBJ1-1; tentative D call: TRBD1 (5 bases). The CDR3 consists of 13 residues. Germline loops: CDR1 SQVTM, CDR2 ANQGSEA. Deletions cut 7 bases from V and 4 bases from J, with 16 bases between.

There are many counts of this clonotype. V and J are TRBV6-5 and TRBJ1-6; D is undetermined. CDR1 and CDR2 from the germline V gene are MNHEY and SVGAGI. V lost 4 bases, J lost 9 bases, and 7 bases lay in between. This CDR3 is 12 amino acids long. CDR3 amino acids: CASSSETSPLHF. CDR3 nucleotides: TGTGCCAGCAGTTCAGAGACTTCACCCCTCCACTTT.

The chain carries TRBV25-1 and TRBJ2-7; tentatively, D is TRBD1 or TRBD2 (5 bases each). The CDR3 length is 14 residues. CDR1 and CDR2 from the germline V gene are MGHDK and SYGVNS. Trimming took 2 bases from V and 5 from J, leaving 13 bases between them. CDR3 residues: CASSEGTVRNEQYF. The CDR3 region has the DNA TGTGCCAGCAGTGAAGGGACCGTCCGGAACGAGCAGTACTTC.

This clonotype appeared a single time. The chain links TRBV2 to TRBJ1-2, with 9 bases lining up with TRBD1. Germline-derived CDR1 and CDR2 are SNHLY and FYNNEI. The CDR3 is made up of 16 amino acids. Trimming took 7 bases from V and 3 from J; bases not matched to a gene: 12. This CDR3 is CASKSYPGTGHYGYTF. CDR3 nucleotide sequence: TGTGCCAGCAAATCCTATCCAGGGACAGGGCACTATGGCTACACCTTC.

This clonotype showed up just a few times. The chain combines TRBV10-3 with TRBJ2-7; D is ambiguous. The ends were cut back, 10 bases at V and 6 bases at J, with 13 bases in the middle. Germline V CDR1 and CDR2: ENHRY, SYGVKD. The CDR3 covers 11 residues. The CDR3 DNA reads TGTGCCAGCGCCGGCCCGGGCGAGCAGTACTTC. It is translated as CASAGPGEQYF.

This clonotype was picked up many times. The J gene is TRBJ2-6, the V gene TRBV2; TRBD1 agrees at 8 bases. V was clipped by 4 bases and J by 2 bases; unmatched bases: 4. Germline assignment: CDR1 SNHLY and CDR2 FYNNEI. This CDR3 spans 16 amino acids. The DNA of the CDR3 is TGTGCCAGCAGTGGCCCACAGGGGGCTGGGGCCAACGTCCTGACTTTC. Its translation: CASSGPQGAGANVLTF.

The table lists this clonotype with many counts. This chain uses TRBV29-1 with TRBJ1-1; 8 bases map to TRBD1. Per germline, CDR1 SQVTM and CDR2 ANQGSEA. The CDR3 spans 11 residues. The ends lost 4 bases at V and 6 bases at J; junction bases unmatched: 1. CDR3 in amino acids: CSVAGGPEAFF. The CDR3 bases are TGCAGCGTTGCAGGGGGCCCTGAAGCTTTCTTT.

The chain couples TRBV9 to TRBJ1-3; the match to TRBD1 covers 12 bases. Germline values: CDR1 SGDLS, CDR2 YYNGEE. The CDR3 extends over 16 amino acids. V was clipped by 3 bases and J by 8 bases; unmatched bases: 9. CDR3 residues: CASSAGQGAMGYTIYF. DNA of the CDR3: TGTGCCAGCAGCGCGGGACAGGGGGCGATGGGCTACACCATATATTTT.

Notes on this clonotype: This may be a read error, as it is one base from a much larger clone. The rearrangement links TRBV11-3 to TRBJ1-3; D remains unclear. From germline, CDR1 is SGHNT and CDR2 YENEEA. The CDR3 is 12 residues long. Deletions cut 3 bases from V and 7 bases from J, with 7 bases between. CDR3 in amino acids: CASSFGSNTIYF. CDR3 coding DNA: TGTGCCAGCAGCTTCGGTAGTAACACCATATATTTT.

The chain links TRBV20-1 to TRBJ1-2, with TRBD1 identical over 10 bases. In germline, CDR1 is DFQATT, CDR2 SNEGSKA (reference sequence). V trimming: 3 bases; J trimming: 5 bases; junction bases outside the gene matches: 6. The CDR3 covers 14 residues. Here the CDR3 reads CSASGGTGDYGYTF. The CDR3 DNA reads TGCAGTGCTAGTGGTGGGACAGGGGATTATGGCTACACCTTC.

With regard to this clonotype: Since a much larger clone is just one base distant, this may be a read error. The rearrangement joins TRBV7-9 to TRBJ2-2; 8 bases line up with TRBD1. The germline gives CDR1 SEHNR, CDR2 FQNEAQ (reference sequence). CDR3 size: 18 residues. The CDR3: CAGSLDLPDRANTGELFF. CDR3 DNA sequence: TGTGCCGGCAGCTTAGATCTCCCGGACAGGGCAAACACCGGGGAGCTGTTTTTT.

This clonotype was seen at least ten times. This chain uses TRBV20-1 with TRBJ1-2; TRBD1 might be the D (6 bases). The CDR3 length is 13 residues. Trimming took 3 bases from V and 2 from J, leaving 10 bases between them. Germline lookup yields CDR1 DFQATT and CDR2 SNEGSKA (reference sequence). In DNA form, the CDR3 reads TGCAGTGCTAGCCACAGGGAAAACTATGGCTACACCTTC. Translated, it gives CSASHRENYGYTF.

This clonotype was found many times. V is TRBV19 and J is TRBJ1-1; D is ambiguous. Trimming took off 4 bases at V and 11 bases at J, with 14 bases between the two ends. The CDR3 is made up of 12 amino acids. Germline V gene lookup returns CDR1 LNHDA and CDR2 SQIVND (reference sequence). CDR3 DNA sequence: TGTGCCAGTAGTACCTATAGTGGCAACGCTTTCTTT. Translation: CASSTYSGNAFF.

The V call is TRBV9, the J call TRBJ2-2, with 9 bases fitting TRBD1. CDR1 and CDR2 (germline): SGDLS, YYNGEE. With 4 bases clipped from V and 6 bases from J, the junction kept 10 bases outside the gene matches. This CDR3 region has 16 residues. Here the CDR3 reads CASSSTWTGEAGELFF. CDR3 bases: TGTGCCAGCAGCAGCACCTGGACAGGGGAAGCCGGGGAGCTGTTTTTT.

This clonotype appeared many times. This chain uses TRBV5-4 with TRBJ2-5; no firm D call. Trimming pared 1 base from V and 2 bases from J, leaving 6 bases between. The CDR3 covers 13 residues. CDR1 is SGHNT and CDR2 is YYREEE in the germline V gene (reference sequence). CDR3 sequence reads: CASSLTVQETQYF. In nucleotides, the CDR3 is TGTGCCAGCAGCTTGACGGTGCAAGAGACCCAGTACTTC.

This clonotype was counted at least ten times. This rearrangement joins TRBV7-2 to TRBJ2-6, with 11 bases fitting TRBD2. J was trimmed by 0 bases and V by 4 bases; bases with no gene match: 11. CDR1 and CDR2 (germline): SGHTA, FQGNSA. This CDR3 is 20 amino acids long. The CDR3 reads CASSSSVLAGVLSGANVLTF. The CDR3, as DNA: TGTGCCAGCAGCTCCAGCGTACTAGCGGGGGTGCTCTCTGGGGCCAACGTCCTGACTTTC.

This clonotype was seen many times. V usage is TRBV7-9 and J usage is TRBJ2-5; no clear D gene. The CDR3 runs to 10 residues. Germline V CDR1 and CDR2: SEHNR, FQNEAQ (reference sequence). Trimming pared 6 bases from V and 6 bases from J, leaving 5 bases between. In nucleotides, the CDR3 is TGTGCCAGCAGGACAAAGACCCAGTACTTC. This gives the protein CASRTKTQYF.

This clonotype has only a few counts. This chain links TRBV7-6 with TRBJ2-7; possibly TRBD1 or TRBD2 for D (6 bases each). CDR3 length equals 13 residues. The germline gives CDR1 SGHVS, CDR2 FNYEAQ. Trimming stripped 8 bases from V and 5 bases from J, with 16 bases between. CDR3 in DNA: TGTGCCAGCCGTGGGGGGCCCTTCGACGAGCAGTACTTC. It encodes CASRGGPFDEQYF.

This clonotype has a count of ten or more. The gene calls are TRBV7-8 and TRBJ1-2; D is possibly TRBD1 (6 bases). The CDR3 is 16 residues long. The V end was cut by 3 bases, the J end by 0 bases, with 14 bases between. Germline assignment: CDR1 SGHVS and CDR2 FQNEAQ. CDR3 in DNA: TGTGCCAGCAGCTTGTATCACAGGGCCCCTAACTATGGCTACACCTTC. Translated: CASSLYHRAPNYGYTF.

As regards this clonotype: Mismatch with germline at one junction end may stem from a read error. The chain employs TRBV10-3 and TRBJ1-6, with D perhaps matching TRBD1 (5 bases). In germline, CDR1 is ENHRY, CDR2 SYGVKD. The CDR3 consists of 15 residues. The CDR3 spells CASSSWAGNNSPLHF. The CDR3 region has the DNA TGTGCCAGCAGTTCCTGGGCAGGGAATAATTCACCCCTCCACTTT.

This clonotype was observed many times. The rearrangement links TRBV7-2 to TRBJ1-1; D unclear. From germline, CDR1 is SGHTA and CDR2 FQGNSA. The CDR3 is made up of 14 amino acids. Deletions cut 2 bases from V and 4 bases from J, with 11 bases between. The CDR3 spells CASSLLEGFTEAFF. The CDR3 bases are TGTGCCAGCAGCTTACTGGAGGGATTCACTGAAGCTTTCTTT. Looking up the rest from reference TRBV7-2 and TRBJ1-1 gives the full variable domain: GAGVSQSPSNKVTEKGKDVELRCDPISGHTALYWYRQSLGQGLEFLIYFQGNSAPDKSGLPSDRFSAERTGGSVSTLTIQRTQQEDSAVYLCASSLLEGFTEAFFGQGTRLTVV.